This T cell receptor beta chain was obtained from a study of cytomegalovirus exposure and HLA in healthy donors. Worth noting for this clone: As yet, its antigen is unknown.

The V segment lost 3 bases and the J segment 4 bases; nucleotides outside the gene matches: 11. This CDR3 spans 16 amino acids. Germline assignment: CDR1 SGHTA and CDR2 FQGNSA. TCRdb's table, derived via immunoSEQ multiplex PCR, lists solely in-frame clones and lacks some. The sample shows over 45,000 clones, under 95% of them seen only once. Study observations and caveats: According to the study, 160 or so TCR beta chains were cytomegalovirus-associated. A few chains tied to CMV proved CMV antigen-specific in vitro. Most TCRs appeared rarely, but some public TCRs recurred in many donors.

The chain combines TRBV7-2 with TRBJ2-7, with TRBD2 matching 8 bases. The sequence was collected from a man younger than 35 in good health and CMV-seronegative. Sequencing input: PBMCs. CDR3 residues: CASSLKVSGIWYEQYF. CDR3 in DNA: TGTGCCAGCAGCTTGAAGGTTAGCGGGATCTGGTACGAGCAGTACTTC. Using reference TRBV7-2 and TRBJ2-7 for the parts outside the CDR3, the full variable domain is GAGVSQSPSNKVTEKGKDVELRCDPISGHTALYWYRQSLGQGLEFLIYFQGNSAPDKSGLPSDRFSAERTGGSVSTLTIQRTQQEDSAVYLCASSLKVSGIWYEQYFGPGTRLTVT.